This TCR beta chain was found in a study of graft-versus-host responses after intestinal transplantation. Investigators plated approximately 200,000 CFSE-labeled responder cells together with approximately 200,000 irradiated stimulator cells labeled with violet dye. Sorting of proliferating CFSE-low CD3+CD4+ and CD3+CD8+ responders took place after the reaction. V trimming: 6 bases; J trimming: 5 bases; junction bases outside the gene matches: 15. Germline CDR1 MDHEN, CDR2 SYDVKM. CDR3 length: 17 amino acids. Data came from immunoSEQ multiplex PCR; TCRdb stores just in-frame clones and leaves some out. The sample consists of 20,000 to 25,000 clones, 55% to 70% of them appearing once.

This chain joins TRBV28 and TRBJ1-1; 10 bases match TRBD1. This TCR was recovered from a human patient who received an intestinal transplant. Here the sequenced sample was alloreactive CD4+ T cells from a mixed lymphocyte reaction culture, taken before intestinal transplant. The subset is: CFSE-low proliferating T cells sorted from approximately 6-day pre-transplant mixed lymphocyte reaction (GvH or HvG direction). DNA of the CDR3: TGTGCCAGCAGAGCGACAGGGGGCATGGTCTCGGGAACTGAAGCTTTCTTT. It yields the protein CASRATGGMVSGTEAFF.